This TCR beta chain was identified during a study of blood T cell repertoires in COVID-19. Study as a whole: Sites in the United States, Italy and Spain provided acute and convalescent COVID-19 samples. T cells, B-cell-depleted T cells, or PBMCs provided the cDNA or gDNA that served as material.

Per the original methods: Amplifying reference gene primers gave estimates of nucleated cell counts. TCRdb's copy holds only in-frame clones and misses some; the assay was immunoSEQ multiplex PCR. V, J and clone size are those of that table, while D and trimming were read from the DNA. The table has around 100,000 clones, about four fifths seen once. The germline gives CDR1 SGHTA, CDR2 FQGNSA. V gave up 5 bases and J gave up 1 base, with 17 bases separating them. The CDR3 is made up of 16 amino acids. The specimen was peripheral blood. V usage is TRBV7-2 and J usage is TRBJ2-5, with D possibly being TRBD2 (6 bases). The clonotype comes from a human donor in a cohort sampled during active COVID-19. The DNA of the CDR3 is TGTGCCAGCAGCCCCCAGTTGAGGCGGGGCCAAGAGACCCAGTACTTC. Translation gives CASSPQLRRGQETQYF.